The following is a T cell receptor (beta chain) sequence with its context. Trimming removed 9 bases at V and 2 bases at J, with 8 bases between. The CDR3 is 13 amino acids. Germline-derived CDR1 and CDR2 are MDHEN and SYDVKM. This sample is drawn from a study of tumour-infiltrating T cells in Burkitt lymphoma. Looking at the study overall: Productive clonality predicted overall and progression-free survival.

Some clones are missing from TCRdb's copy, which holds only in-frame ones; the method was immunoSEQ multiplex PCR. The sample yields more than 1,200 clones, roughly 93% seen once. J is TRBJ2-6 and V is TRBV28; D not resolved. Specimen: tumor tissue. The receptor's source is a human donor with diffuse large B-cell lymphoma. The CDR3 nucleotides read TGTGCCAGTAGACGGGCTGGGGCCAACGTCCTGACTTTC. It encodes CASRRAGANVLTF.